The 10 T cell receptor beta chains reported below all come from one sample, sequenced in a study of sequential checkpoint blockade in melanoma. Clones were sequenced by immunoSEQ multiplex PCR, and TCRdb holds only the in-frame ones, with some missing. The data contain under 5,500 clones, 70% to 85% of them singletons. The treatment denotes: randomized to nivolumab then ipilimumab (arm A) or the reverse (arm B). This sample comprised CD8+ T cells sorted from blood (inferred from file names), obtained from a patient given nivolumab and ipilimumab in sequence. The receptors here all came from a human patient with melanoma. Some clones in this sample may be carry-over from other donors' samples.

This sequence joins TRBV9 and TRBJ1-1, with 9 nucleotides matching TRBD1. Germline trimming cut 1 base from V and 2 bases from J; bases unmatched to any gene: 12. The CDR3 loop spans 18 amino acids. Germline-derived CDR1 and CDR2 are SGDLS and YYNGEE. The CDR3 here is CASSVNPSDRGVNTEAFF. DNA of the CDR3: TGTGCCAGCAGCGTAAACCCCTCGGACAGGGGAGTTAACACTGAAGCTTTCTTT. The full variable domain, completed using reference TRBV9 and TRBJ1-1, is DSGVTQTPKHLITATGQRVTLRCSPRSGDLSVYWYQQSLDQGLQFLIQYYNGEERAKGNILERFSAQQFPDLHSELNLSSLELGDSALYFCASSVNPSDRGVNTEAFFGQGTRLTVV.

The rearrangement joins TRBV19 to TRBJ1-2; 8 bases line up with TRBD1. Germline assignment: CDR1 LNHDA and CDR2 SQIVND (reference sequence). V shed 2 bases and J 3 bases; nucleotides not matched to a gene: 5. The CDR3 runs to 15 residues. The CDR3 is CASSISGGRDYGYTF. CDR3 bases: TGTGCCAGTAGTATATCAGGGGGCCGAGACTATGGCTACACCTTC.

In its sample, this clone ranks as medium-sized. This chain joins TRBV7-9 and TRBJ2-3; 14 nucleotides line up with TRBD2. Germline CDR1 and CDR2: SEHNR and FQNEAQ (reference sequence). The CDR3 loop spans 15 amino acids. The junction had 3 bases not matched to a gene; V was cut back by 5 bases and J by 5 bases. This CDR3 is CASSNGLAGGDTQYF. The CDR3 nucleotides read TGTGCCAGCAGCAACGGACTAGCGGGGGGAGATACGCAGTATTTT.

V usage is TRBV4-1 and J usage is TRBJ1-5; 7 nucleotides match TRBD1. The CDR3 length is 15 residues. The germline gives CDR1 MGHRA, CDR2 YSYEKL. Trimming at V came to 4 bases and at J to 0 bases, leaving 3 bases not matched to a gene. The CDR3 DNA reads as TGCGCCAGCAGCCCCCAGGGGGATAGCAATCAGCCCCAGCATTTT. It yields the protein CASSPQGDSNQPQHF.

This sequence joins TRBV5-8 and TRBJ2-1; 8 nucleotides agree with TRBD1. V lost 1 base to trimming and J lost 6 bases; unmatched junction nucleotides: 6. The CDR3 sequence is 15 residues long. The germline CDR1 and CDR2 sequences are SGHTS and YDEGEE. In nucleotides, the CDR3 is TGTGCCAGCAGCTTGAGGGACAGGACAATCAATGAGCAGTTCTTC. Its protein is CASSLRDRTINEQFF.

The chain carries TRBV30 and TRBJ1-2, with 9 bases aligning to TRBD1. Looked up from germline, CDR1 is GTSNPN and CDR2 is SVGIG (reference sequence). The CDR3 covers 17 residues. V lost 2 bases to trimming and J lost 8 bases; unmatched junction nucleotides: 18. CDR3 protein: CAWSFSVRDREFWGYTF. CDR3 coding DNA: TGTGCCTGGAGTTTCTCAGTCCGGGACAGGGAATTTTGGGGCTACACCTTC.

The chain is built from TRBV19 and TRBJ2-3; 8 positions agree with TRBD2. CDR1 LNHDA and CDR2 SQIVND come from the germline V gene (reference sequence). V lost 10 bases to trimming and J lost 0 bases; unmatched junction nucleotides: 6. This CDR3 has 14 residues. The CDR3 is CATKRGLSTDTQYF. In nucleotides, the CDR3 is TGTGCCACGAAGCGGGGGCTAAGCACAGATACGCAGTATTTT.

The chain couples TRBV4-1 to TRBJ2-7; TRBD2 matches 12 bases. The length of the CDR3 is 19 residues. Trimming took 0 bases from V and 2 from J; bases not matched to a gene: 11. Germline V lookup: CDR1 MGHRA, CDR2 YSYEKL. The CDR3 spells CASSQEAPTSGGRAYEQYF. In nucleotides, the CDR3 is TGCGCCAGCAGCCAAGAGGCCCCTACTAGCGGGGGGCGGGCCTACGAGCAGTACTTC.

Concerning this clone: The junction and the germline gene differ at one end; a read error may be behind it. The chain uses TRBV23-1 and TRBJ1-4; D call uncertain. TRBV23-1 is known as an ORF, though its function is uncertain. This CDR3 contains 8 residues. The CDR3, as DNA: TGCGCCAGCAGTCGCCGGGGATTT. Protein sequence: CASSRRGF.

With regard to this clone: One junction end disagrees with the germline gene, perhaps due to a read error. The chain couples TRBV4-3 to TRBJ1-3; no definite D call. CDR1 and CDR2 from the germline V gene are LGHNA and YSLEER. The CDR3 has 17 amino acids. The CDR3 nucleotides read TGCGCCCGCAGCCAACGGTACGGAGGCAGGACTGGAAACACCCTATATTTT. Translated: CARSQRYGGRTGNTLYF.